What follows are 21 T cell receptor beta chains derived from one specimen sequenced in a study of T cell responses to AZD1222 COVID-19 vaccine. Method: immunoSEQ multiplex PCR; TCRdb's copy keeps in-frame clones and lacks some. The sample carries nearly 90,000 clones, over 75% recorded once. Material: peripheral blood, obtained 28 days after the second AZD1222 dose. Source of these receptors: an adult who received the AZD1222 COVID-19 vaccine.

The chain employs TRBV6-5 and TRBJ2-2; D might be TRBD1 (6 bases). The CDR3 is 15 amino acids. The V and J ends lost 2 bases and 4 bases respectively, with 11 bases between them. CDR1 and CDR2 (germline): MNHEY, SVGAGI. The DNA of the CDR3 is TGTGCCAGCAGTTACGATGGGACAATCACCGGGGAGCTGTTTTTT. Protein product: CASSYDGTITGELFF.

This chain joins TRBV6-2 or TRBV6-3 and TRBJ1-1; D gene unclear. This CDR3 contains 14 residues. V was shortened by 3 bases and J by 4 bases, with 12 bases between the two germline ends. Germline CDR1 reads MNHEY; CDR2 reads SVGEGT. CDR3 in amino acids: CASSYVGSGTEAFF. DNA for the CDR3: TGTGCCAGCAGTTATGTGGGAAGCGGCACTGAAGCTTTCTTT.

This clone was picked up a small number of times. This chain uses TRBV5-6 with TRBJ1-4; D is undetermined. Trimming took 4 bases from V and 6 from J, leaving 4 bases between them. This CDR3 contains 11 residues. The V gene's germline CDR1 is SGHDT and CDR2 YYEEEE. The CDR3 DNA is TGTGCCAGCAGCCGAGATGAAAAACTGTTTTTT. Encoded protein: CASSRDEKLFF. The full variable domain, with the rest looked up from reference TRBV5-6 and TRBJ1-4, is DAGVTQSPTHLIKTRGQQVTLRCSPKSGHDTVSWYQQALGQGPQFIFQYYEEEERQRGNFPDRFSGHQFPNYSSELNVNALLLGDSALYLCASSRDEKLFFGSGTQLSVL.

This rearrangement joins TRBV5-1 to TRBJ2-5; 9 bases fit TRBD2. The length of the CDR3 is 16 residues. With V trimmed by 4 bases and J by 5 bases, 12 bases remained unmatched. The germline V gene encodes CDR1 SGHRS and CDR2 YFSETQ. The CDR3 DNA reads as TGCGCCAGCAGCCTCACACCGGGACTAGCATGGGAGACCCAGTACTTC. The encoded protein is CASSLTPGLAWETQYF.

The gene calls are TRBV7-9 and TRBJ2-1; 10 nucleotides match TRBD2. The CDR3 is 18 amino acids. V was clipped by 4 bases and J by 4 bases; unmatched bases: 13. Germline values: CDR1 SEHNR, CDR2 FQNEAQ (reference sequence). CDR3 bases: TGTGCCAGCAGCTGGCTCTCTAGCGGGGGACTGAAATACAATGAGCAGTTCTTC. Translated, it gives CASSWLSSGGLKYNEQFF.

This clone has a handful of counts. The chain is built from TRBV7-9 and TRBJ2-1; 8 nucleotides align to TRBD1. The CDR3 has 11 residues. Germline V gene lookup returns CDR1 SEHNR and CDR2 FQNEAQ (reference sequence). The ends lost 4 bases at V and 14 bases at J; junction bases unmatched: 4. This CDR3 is CASSWTGKEFF. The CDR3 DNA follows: TGTGCCAGCAGCTGGACAGGGAAGGAGTTCTTC. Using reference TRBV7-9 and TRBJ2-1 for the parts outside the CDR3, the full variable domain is DTGVSQNPRHKITKRGQNVTFRCDPISEHNRLYWYRQTLGQGPEFLTYFQNEAQLEKSRLLSDRFSAERPKGSFSTLEIQRTEQGDSAMYLCASSWTGKEFFGPGTRLTVL.

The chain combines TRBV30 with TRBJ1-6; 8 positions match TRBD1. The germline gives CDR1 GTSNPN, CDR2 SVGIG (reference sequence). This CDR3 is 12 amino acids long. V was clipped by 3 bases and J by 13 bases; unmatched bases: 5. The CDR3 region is CAWSGTGGPLHF. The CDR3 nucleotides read TGTGCCTGGAGCGGGACAGGTGGGCCCCTCCACTTT.

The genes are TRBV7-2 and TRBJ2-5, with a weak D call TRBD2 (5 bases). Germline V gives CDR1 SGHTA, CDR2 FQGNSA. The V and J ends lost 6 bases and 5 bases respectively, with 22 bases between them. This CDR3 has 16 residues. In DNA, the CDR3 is TGTGCCAGCAGTTCTGAACTAGGCCTCAGATTCGAGACCCAGTACTTC. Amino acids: CASSSELGLRFETQYF.

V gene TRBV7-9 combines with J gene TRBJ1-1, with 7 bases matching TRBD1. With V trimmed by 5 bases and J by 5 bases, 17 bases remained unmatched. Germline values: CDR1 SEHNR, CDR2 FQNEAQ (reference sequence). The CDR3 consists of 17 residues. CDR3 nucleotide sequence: TGTGCCAGCAGCACCACCCTACTGACAGGGAGAGGGACTGAAGCTTTCTTT. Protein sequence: CASSTTLLTGRGTEAFF. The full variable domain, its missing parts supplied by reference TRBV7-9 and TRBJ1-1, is DTGVSQNPRHKITKRGQNVTFRCDPISEHNRLYWYRQTLGQGPEFLTYFQNEAQLEKSRLLSDRFSAERPKGSFSTLEIQRTEQGDSAMYLCASSTTLLTGRGTEAFFGQGTRLTVV.

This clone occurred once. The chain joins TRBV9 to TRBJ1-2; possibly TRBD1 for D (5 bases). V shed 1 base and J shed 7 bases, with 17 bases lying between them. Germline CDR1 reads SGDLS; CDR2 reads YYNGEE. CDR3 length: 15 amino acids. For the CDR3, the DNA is TGTGCCAGCAGCGTACAGGGTATGGACCTTGGTGGCTACACCTTC. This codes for CASSVQGMDLGGYTF.

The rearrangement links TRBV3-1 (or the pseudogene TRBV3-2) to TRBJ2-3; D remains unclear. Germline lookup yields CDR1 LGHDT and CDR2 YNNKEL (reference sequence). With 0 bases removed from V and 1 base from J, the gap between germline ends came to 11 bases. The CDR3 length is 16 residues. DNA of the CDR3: TGTGCCAGCAGCCAAGATAAGGCCCTCGGCACAGATACGCAGTATTTT. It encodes CASSQDKALGTDTQYF.

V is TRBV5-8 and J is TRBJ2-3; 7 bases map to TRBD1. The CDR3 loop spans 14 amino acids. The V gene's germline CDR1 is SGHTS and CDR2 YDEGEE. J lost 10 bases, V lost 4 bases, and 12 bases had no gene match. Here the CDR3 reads CASSPRGDRVAQYF. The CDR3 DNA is TGTGCCAGCAGCCCCCGGGGTGACAGGGTCGCGCAGTATTTT.

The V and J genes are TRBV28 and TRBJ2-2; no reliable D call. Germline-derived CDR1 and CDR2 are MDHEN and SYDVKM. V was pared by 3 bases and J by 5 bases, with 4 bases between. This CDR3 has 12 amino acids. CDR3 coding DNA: TGTGCCAGCAGTTTTTTAACCGGGGAGCTGTTTTTT. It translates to CASSFLTGELFF.

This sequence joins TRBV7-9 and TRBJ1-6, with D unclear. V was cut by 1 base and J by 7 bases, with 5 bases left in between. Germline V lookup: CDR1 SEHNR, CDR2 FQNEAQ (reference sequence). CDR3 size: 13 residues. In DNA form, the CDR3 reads TGTGCCAGCAGCTTAGGTAGCAATTCACCCCTCCACTTT. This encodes CASSLGSNSPLHF.

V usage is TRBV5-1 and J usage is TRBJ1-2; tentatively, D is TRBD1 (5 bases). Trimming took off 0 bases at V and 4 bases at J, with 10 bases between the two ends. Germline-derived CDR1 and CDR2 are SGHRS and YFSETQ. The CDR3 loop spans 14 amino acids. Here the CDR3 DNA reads TGCGCCAGCAGCTTGGGGGACGGGCTCTATGGCTACACCTTC. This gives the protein CASSLGDGLYGYTF.

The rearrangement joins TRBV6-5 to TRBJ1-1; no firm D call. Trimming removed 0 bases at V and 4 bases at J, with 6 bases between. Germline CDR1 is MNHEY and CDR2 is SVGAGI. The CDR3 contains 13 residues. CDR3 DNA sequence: TGTGCCAGCAGTTACTCAGAGGGCACTGAAGCTTTCTTT. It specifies CASSYSEGTEAFF.

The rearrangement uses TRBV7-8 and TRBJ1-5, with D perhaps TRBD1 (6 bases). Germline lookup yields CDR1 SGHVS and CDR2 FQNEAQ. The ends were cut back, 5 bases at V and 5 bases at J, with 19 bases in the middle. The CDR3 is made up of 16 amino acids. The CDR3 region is CASSGRRGLRDQPQHF. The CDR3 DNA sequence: TGTGCCAGCAGCGGGCGTCGGGGGCTTCGGGATCAGCCCCAGCATTTT.

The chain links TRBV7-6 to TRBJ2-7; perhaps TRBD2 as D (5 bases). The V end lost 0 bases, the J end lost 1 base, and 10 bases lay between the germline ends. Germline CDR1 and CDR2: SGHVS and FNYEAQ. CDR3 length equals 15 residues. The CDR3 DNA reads TGTGCCAGCAGCTTAGCGGTGACTACGTCCTACGAGCAGTACTTC. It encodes CASSLAVTTSYEQYF.

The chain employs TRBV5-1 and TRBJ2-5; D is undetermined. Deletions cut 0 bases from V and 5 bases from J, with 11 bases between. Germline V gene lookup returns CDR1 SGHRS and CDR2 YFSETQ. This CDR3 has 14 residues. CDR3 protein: CASSLGVNDETQYF. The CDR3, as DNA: TGCGCCAGCAGCTTGGGGGTTAACGACGAGACCCAGTACTTC.

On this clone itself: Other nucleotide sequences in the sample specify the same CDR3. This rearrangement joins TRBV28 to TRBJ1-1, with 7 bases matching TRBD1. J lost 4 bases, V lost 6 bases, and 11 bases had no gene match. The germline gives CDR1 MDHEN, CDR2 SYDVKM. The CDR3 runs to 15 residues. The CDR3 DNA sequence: TGTGCCAGCAGCTCCAATAGGGGGCGAAGCACTGAAGCTTTCTTT. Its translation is CASSSNRGRSTEAFF.

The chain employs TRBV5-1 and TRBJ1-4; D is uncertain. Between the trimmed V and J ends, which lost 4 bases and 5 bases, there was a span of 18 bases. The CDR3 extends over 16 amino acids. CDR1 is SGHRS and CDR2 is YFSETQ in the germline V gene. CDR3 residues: CASSQFVGGLNEKLFF. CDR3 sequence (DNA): TGCGCCAGCAGCCAATTTGTTGGAGGCCTAAATGAAAAACTGTTTTTT.